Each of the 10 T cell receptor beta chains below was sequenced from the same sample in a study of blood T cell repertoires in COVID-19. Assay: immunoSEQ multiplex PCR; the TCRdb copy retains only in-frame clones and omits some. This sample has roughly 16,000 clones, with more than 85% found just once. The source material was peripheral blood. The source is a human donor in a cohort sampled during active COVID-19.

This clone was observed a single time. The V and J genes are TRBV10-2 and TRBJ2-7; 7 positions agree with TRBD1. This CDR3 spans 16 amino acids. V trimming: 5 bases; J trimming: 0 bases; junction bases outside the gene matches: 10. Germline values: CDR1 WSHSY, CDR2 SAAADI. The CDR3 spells CASSFGTEKPSYEQYF. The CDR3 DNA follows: TGCGCCAGCAGTTTCGGGACAGAAAAACCCTCCTACGAGCAGTACTTC.

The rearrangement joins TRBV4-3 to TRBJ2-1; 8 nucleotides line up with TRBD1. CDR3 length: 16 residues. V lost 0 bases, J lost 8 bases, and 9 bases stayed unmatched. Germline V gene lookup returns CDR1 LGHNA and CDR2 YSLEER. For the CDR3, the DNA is TGCGCCAGCAGCCAAGATATAACAGGGGGAAGGGATGAGCAGTTCTTC. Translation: CASSQDITGGRDEQFF.

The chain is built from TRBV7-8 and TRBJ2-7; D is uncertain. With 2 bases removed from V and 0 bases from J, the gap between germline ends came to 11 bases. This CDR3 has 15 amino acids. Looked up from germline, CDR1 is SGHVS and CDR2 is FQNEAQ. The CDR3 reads CASSLSRWSSYEQYF. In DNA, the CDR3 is TGTGCCAGCAGCTTATCACGGTGGAGCTCCTACGAGCAGTACTTC.

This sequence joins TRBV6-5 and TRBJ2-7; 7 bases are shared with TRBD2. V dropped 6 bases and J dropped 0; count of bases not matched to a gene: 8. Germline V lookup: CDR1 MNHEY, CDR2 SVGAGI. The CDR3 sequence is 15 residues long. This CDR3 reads CASRPERDVSYEQYF. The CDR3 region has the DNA TGTGCCAGCAGGCCCGAGCGGGACGTCTCCTACGAGCAGTACTTC.

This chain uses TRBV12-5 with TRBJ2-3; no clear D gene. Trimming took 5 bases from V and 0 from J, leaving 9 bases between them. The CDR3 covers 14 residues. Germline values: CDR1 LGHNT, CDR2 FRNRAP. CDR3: CASGLTTSTDTQYF. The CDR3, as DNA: TGTGCTAGTGGTCTTACTACTAGCACAGATACGCAGTATTTT.

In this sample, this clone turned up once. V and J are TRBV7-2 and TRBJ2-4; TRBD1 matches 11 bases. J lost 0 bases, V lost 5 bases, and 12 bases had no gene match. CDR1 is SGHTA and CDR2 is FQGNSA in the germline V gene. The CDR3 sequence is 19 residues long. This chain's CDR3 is CASSPRNGQGAGAKNIQYF. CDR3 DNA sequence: TGTGCCAGCAGCCCGCGAAACGGACAGGGGGCGGGAGCCAAAAACATTCAGTACTTC.

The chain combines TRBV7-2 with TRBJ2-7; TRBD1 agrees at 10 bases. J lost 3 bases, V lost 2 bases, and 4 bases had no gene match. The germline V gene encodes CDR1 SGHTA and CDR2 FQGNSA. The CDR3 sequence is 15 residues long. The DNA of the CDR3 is TGTGCCAGCAGCTTAACGAGGACAGGGGGCTACGAGCAGTACTTC. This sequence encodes CASSLTRTGGYEQYF.

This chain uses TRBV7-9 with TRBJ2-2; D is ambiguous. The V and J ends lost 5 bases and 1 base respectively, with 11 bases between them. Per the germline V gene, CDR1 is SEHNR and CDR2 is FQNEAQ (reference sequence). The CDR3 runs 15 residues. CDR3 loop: CASSPSVMNTGELFF. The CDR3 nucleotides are TGTGCCAGCAGCCCGTCGGTCATGAACACCGGGGAGCTGTTTTTT.

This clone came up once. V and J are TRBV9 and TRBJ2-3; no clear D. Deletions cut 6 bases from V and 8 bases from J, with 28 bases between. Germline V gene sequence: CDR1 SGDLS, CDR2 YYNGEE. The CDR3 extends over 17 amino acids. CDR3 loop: CASNEVTPRVGKSTQYF. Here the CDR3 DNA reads TGTGCCAGCAACGAAGTAACCCCCCGGGTAGGAAAAAGTACGCAGTATTTT. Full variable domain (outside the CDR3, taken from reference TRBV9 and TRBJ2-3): DSGVTQTPKHLITATGQRVTLRCSPRSGDLSVYWYQQSLDQGLQFLIQYYNGEERAKGNILERFSAQQFPDLHSELNLSSLELGDSALYFCASNEVTPRVGKSTQYFGPGTRLTVL.

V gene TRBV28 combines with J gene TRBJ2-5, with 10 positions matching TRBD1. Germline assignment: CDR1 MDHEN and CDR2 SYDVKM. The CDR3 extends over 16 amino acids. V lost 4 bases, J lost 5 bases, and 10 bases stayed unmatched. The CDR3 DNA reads TGTGCCAGCAGTTCAACCGGGACAGGGGTTGGCGAGACCCAGTACTTC. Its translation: CASSSTGTGVGETQYF.